This TCR beta chain was obtained from a study of T cells in Graves' hyperthyroidism and ophthalmopathy (dated by TCRdb to between 2018 and 2021). Notes on the research overall: Peripheral blood samples were taken at initial diagnosis, before any treatment was given. The paper reports TCR Vbeta CDR3 sequencing of over 130 peripheral blood samples: around 45 ophthalmopathy, 75 to 80 hyperthyroidism and roughly 17 progressor patients. In several Graves' hyperthyroidism patients, the study also compared T-cell repertoires from thyroid tissue with T-cell repertoires from blood. An independent validation cohort of under 20 hyperthyroidism patients and over 15 patients who later progressed to ophthalmopathy tested prospective prediction of ophthalmopathy. A discovery cohort of about 100 patients, 43 with Graves' ophthalmopathy and about 58 with stable Graves' hyperthyroidism, was used to find distinguishing TCR V-J signatures. The 75 to 100 discovery patients were divided at random into training and test sets in a 7:3 ratio. Once sampling was done, hyperthyroidism patients were given methimazole at a starting dose of 30 mg daily, whereas ophthalmopathy patients were given high-dose intravenous methylprednisolone. The full study reports these points: Most expanded thyroid clonotypes (frequency above 0.001) were also detected in blood, suggesting blood repertoires may reflect thyroid immune responses. A model built on a 13 V-J signature distinguished ophthalmopathy from stable hyperthyroidism, reaching 85% to 90% sensitivity and 81.08% specificity in cross-validation and 80%/75% in testing. Sample size was not statistically predetermined, and blinding of investigators to group allocation was not performed. During validation, the model predicted progression to ophthalmopathy a median of around six months ahead of onset, with more than 55% sensitivity and 72% to 85% specificity.

This clonotype appeared a few times. The antigen it binds to is not known. Base-call qualities are not available, and no considerably larger clone is one nucleotide away. TCR beta CDR3 regions were amplified from RNA transcripts. For the first round of RT-PCR on the TCR CDR3, the HTBI primer set was used together with the Qiagen OneStep RT-PCR kit. The libraries were constructed in a second round of multiplex PCR and then size-selected and purified. The libraries were sequenced on an Illumina HiSeq2000 using paired-end 100 bp reads. From the authors' description of their analysis: SOAPnuke was used to process the raw data, with reads discarded if the reads contained adapters or uncalled bases, had a mean Phred below 15, or lacked an exact constant-primer or identifier match. High-quality paired reads were merged with COPE v1.2.5, and unique nucleotide sequences were defined as clonotypes. MiTCR v1.1 was used to align clonotypes to the IMGT TRBV, TRBD and TRBJ reference segments. The analysis included only V-J combinations with a frequency above 0.0001, which together covered 99% to 99.2% of the repertoires. A TCS score was defined as the ratio between F50 (clonal expansion) and ExV (chaos), using BLOSUM62-based TCRdist between CDR3 peptides within each V-J. Welch's t-statistics and random forest reduced 514 V-J features to 10 to 15, which were used in a naive Bayes classifier (R e1071). Through fastp at Q25 and MiXCR, TCRdb rebuilt clones from the public reads, retaining in-frame beta chains. Entries that share a CDR3 protein sequence are merged under the most common genes and DNA. The V and J calls reflect TCRdb's pipeline rather than the authors' work. The table for this sample lists 400,000 to 500,000 distinct CDR3 sequences; roughly 15% of them were counted only once. The ten largest clones add up to roughly 13% of the sample.

Moderately to severely active disease, a Clinical Activity Score of at least 3, a NOSPECS grade of at least 4, and a duration under 3 months were present in ophthalmopathy patients. Patients with uncontrolled infections, other autoimmune diseases, pregnancy or lactation were excluded. Clinical symptoms, serum thyroxine and TRAb, thyroid ultrasound, and orbital computed tomography formed the basis for the diagnoses. PBMCs were isolated from about 9.2 ml of fresh peripheral blood by Ficoll-Paque density gradient centrifugation. Total RNA was extracted using Trizol reagent, and RNA quality was assessed on an Agilent 2100 Bioanalyzer. From its cysteine to its phenylalanine, the CDR3 spans 13 amino acids. The retained sequence is limited to the CDR3, 39 bases, with the frame set at the first base. Trimming at the junction amounts to 3 bases on V and 7 bases on J, and the germline ends lie 7 bases apart.

The chain couples TRBV12-3 or TRBV12-4 to TRBJ1-6; matching of 6 bases hints at TRBD1 as the D gene. The sequenced sample consisted of blood. The source of this sequence is a man aged 18 to 35 with Graves' ophthalmopathy. The CDR3: CASSFTGNSPLHF. The DNA reads as follows: TGTGCCAGCAGTTTCACAGGGAATTCACCCCTCCACTTT.